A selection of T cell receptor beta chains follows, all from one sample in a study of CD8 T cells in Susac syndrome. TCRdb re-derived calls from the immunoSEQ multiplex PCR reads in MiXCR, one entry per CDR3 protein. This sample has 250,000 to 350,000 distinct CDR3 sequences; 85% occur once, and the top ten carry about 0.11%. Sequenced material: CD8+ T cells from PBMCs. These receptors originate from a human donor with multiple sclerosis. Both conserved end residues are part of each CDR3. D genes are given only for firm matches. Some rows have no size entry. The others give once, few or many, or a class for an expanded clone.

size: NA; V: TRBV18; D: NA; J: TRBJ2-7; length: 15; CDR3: CASSPPGQISYEQYF; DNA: TGTGCCAGCTCACCACCAGGTCAGATTTCCTACGAGCAGTACTTC
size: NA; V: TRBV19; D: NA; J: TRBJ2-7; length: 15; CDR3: CASSIQVQGPYEQYF; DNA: TGTGCCAGTAGTATCCAGGTACAGGGCCCCTACGAGCAGTACTTC
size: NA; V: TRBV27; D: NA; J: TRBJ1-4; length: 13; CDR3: CASMGRPNEKLFF; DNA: TGTGCCAGCATGGGACGGCCTAATGAAAAACTGTTTTTT
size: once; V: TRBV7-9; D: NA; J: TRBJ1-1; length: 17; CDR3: CASSFLGSPVPPSEAFF; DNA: TGTGCCAGCAGCTTTTTGGGGAGTCCTGTTCCCCCTTCTGAAGCTTTCTTT
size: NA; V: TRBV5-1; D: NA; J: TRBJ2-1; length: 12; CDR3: CASSLHPFEQFF; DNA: TGCGCCAGCAGCTTACATCCTTTTGAGCAGTTCTTC
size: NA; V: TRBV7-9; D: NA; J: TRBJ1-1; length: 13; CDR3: CAEGRGPSTEAFF; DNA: TGTGCCGAGGGCCGCGGGCCTAGCACTGAAGCTTTCTTT
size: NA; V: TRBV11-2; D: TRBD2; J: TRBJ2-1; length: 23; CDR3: CASSLGPGARLAGDPSSYNEQFF; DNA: TGTGCCAGCAGCTTAGGTCCAGGGGCCCGACTAGCGGGAGACCCGAGCTCCTACAATGAGCAGTTCTTC
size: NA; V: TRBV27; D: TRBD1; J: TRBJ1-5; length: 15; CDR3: CASSHRTGFGQPQHF; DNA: TGTGCCAGCAGTCACCGGACAGGGTTCGGGCAGCCCCAGCATTTT
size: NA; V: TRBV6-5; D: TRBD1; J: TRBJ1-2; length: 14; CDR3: CASQGGSRLEGYTF; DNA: TGTGCCAGCCAGGGGGGTTCTAGATTGGAAGGCTACACCTTC
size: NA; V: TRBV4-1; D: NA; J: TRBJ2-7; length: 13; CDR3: CASSQNDRDEQYF; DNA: TGCGCCAGCAGCCAAAACGACAGAGACGAGCAGTACTTC
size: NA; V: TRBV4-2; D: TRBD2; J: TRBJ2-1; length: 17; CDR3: CASSQRGRLAGDHEQFF; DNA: TGTGCCAGCAGCCAGCGGGGGCGCCTAGCGGGAGATCATGAGCAGTTCTTC
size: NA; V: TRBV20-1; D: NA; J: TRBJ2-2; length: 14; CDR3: CSARRGGDTGELFF; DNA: TGCAGTGCTAGAAGAGGGGGTGACACCGGGGAGCTGTTTTTT
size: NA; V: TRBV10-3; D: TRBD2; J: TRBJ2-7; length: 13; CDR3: CASSSGRLYEQYF; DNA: TGTGCCTCATCTAGCGGGAGGCTCTACGAGCAGTACTTC
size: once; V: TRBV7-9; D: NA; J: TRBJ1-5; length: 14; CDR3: CASSSRLGNQPQHF; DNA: TGTGCCAGCAGCTCCCGGCTAGGAAATCAGCCCCAGCATTTT
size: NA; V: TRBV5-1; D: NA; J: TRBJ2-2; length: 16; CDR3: CASSLERARSTGELFF; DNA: TGCGCCAGCAGCTTGGAGAGAGCTCGAAGCACCGGGGAGCTGTTTTTT
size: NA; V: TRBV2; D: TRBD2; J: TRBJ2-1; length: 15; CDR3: CASRDTSGRINEQFF; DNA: TGTGCCAGCAGGGATACTAGCGGGAGAATAAATGAGCAGTTCTTC
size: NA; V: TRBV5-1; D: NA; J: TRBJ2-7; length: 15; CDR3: CASSTSTASSYEQYF; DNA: TGCGCCAGCTCAACCTCGACGGCGAGCTCCTACGAGCAGTACTTC
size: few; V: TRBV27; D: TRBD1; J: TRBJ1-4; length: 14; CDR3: CASSLQTGNEKLFF; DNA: TGTGCCAGCAGTTTGCAGACAGGGAATGAAAAACTGTTTTTT
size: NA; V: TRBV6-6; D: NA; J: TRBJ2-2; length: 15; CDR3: CASSSRDLNTGELFF; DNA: TGTGCCAGCAGTTCCCGGGACTTGAACACCGGGGAGCTGTTTTTT
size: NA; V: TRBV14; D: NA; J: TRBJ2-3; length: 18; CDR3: CASSQGHSTDGYTDTQYF; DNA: TGTGCCAGCAGCCAAGGACACAGCACCGACGGATACACAGATACGCAGTATTTT
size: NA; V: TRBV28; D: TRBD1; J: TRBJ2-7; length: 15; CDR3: CASSLRTGASYEQYF; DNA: TGTGCCAGCAGCCTCAGGACAGGGGCGTCCTACGAGCAGTACTTC
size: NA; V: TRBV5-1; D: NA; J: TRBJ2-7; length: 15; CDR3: CASSLAPGSSYEQYF; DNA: TGCGCCAGCAGCTTGGCCCCCGGGTCTTCCTACGAGCAGTACTTC
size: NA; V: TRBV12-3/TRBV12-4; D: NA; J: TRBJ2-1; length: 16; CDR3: CASSFPGDSGYNEQFF; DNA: TGTGCCAGCAGCTTTCCTGGGGATAGCGGCTACAATGAGCAGTTCTTC
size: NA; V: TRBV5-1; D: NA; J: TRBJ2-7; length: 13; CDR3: CASSLGTLYEQYF; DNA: TGCGCCAGCAGCTTGGGGACCCTTTACGAGCAGTACTTC
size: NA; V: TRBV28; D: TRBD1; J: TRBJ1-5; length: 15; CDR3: CASSLAGTAYQPQHF; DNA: TGTGCCAGCAGCCTAGCCGGGACAGCTTATCAGCCCCAGCATTTT
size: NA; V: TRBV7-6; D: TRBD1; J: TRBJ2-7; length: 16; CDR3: CASSWRSGTGVSEQYF; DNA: TGTGCCAGCAGCTGGCGTTCCGGGACAGGGGTTTCCGAGCAGTACTTC
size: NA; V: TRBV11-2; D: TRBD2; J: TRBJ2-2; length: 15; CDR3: CASSIPGLDSGELFF; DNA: TGTGCCAGCAGTATACCGGGACTAGATTCCGGGGAGCTGTTTTTT
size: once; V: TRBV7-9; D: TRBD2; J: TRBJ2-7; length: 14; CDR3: CASREASGTYEQYF; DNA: TGTGCCAGCAGGGAAGCTAGCGGGACCTACGAGCAGTACTTC
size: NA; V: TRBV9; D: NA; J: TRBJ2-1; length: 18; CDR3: CASSVDVGGSLLYNEQFF; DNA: TGTGCCAGCAGCGTCGATGTAGGGGGGTCACTACTCTACAATGAGCAGTTCTTC
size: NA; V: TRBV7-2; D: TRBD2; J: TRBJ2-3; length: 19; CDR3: CASSLGMGLAGGPRDTQYF; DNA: TGTGCCAGCAGCTTAGGGATGGGTCTAGCGGGAGGGCCGAGAGATACGCAGTATTTT
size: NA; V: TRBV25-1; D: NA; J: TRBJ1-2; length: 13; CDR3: CASSEGGVYGYTF; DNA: TGTGCCAGCAGTGAAGGGGGAGTCTATGGCTACACCTTC
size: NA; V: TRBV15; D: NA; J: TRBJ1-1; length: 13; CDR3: CATSRAGQPEAFF; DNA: TGTGCCACCAGCAGAGCTGGACAGCCCGAAGCTTTCTTT
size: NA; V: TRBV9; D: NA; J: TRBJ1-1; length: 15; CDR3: CASSVFKTHGTEAFF; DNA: TGTGCCAGCAGCGTATTTAAGACCCACGGCACTGAAGCTTTCTTT
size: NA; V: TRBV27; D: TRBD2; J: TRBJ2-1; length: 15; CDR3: CASTVLAGGSNEQFF; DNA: TGTGCCAGCACGGTCCTAGCGGGAGGGTCCAATGAGCAGTTCTTC
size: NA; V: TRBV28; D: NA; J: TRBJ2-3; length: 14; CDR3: CASSLISSTDTQYF; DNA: TGTGCCAGCAGCCTCATCTCTAGCACAGATACGCAGTATTTT
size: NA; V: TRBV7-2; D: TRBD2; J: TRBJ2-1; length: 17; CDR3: CASSYHPGTSVYNEQFF; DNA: TGTGCCAGCAGCTACCATCCCGGGACTAGCGTCTACAATGAGCAGTTCTTC
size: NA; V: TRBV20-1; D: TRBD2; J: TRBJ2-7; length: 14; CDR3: CSASREGSLYEQYF; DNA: TGCAGTGCTAGTCGGGAGGGCTCCCTTTACGAGCAGTACTTC
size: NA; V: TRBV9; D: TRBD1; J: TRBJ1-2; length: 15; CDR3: CASSVGGTALYGYTF; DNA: TGTGCCAGCAGCGTCGGGGGGACAGCACTCTATGGCTACACCTTC
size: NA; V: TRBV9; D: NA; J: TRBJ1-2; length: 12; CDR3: CASSTRVHGYTF; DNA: TGTGCCAGCAGCACCAGGGTTCATGGCTACACCTTC
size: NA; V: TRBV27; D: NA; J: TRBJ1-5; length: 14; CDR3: CASSYTGSGQPQHF; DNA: TGTGCCAGCAGTTATACGGGGTCGGGGCAGCCCCAGCATTTT
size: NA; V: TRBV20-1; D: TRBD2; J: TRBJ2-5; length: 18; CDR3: CSAAGIVGGRILTETQYF; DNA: TGCAGCGCAGCTGGTATTGTGGGCGGGAGGATCTTAACGGAGACCCAGTACTTC
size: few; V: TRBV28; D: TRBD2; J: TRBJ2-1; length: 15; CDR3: CASSWTSGPYNEQFF; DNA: TGTGCCAGCAGTTGGACTAGCGGCCCTTACAATGAGCAGTTCTTC
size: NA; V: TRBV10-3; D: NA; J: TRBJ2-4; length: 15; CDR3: CAISESMAAKNIQYF; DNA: TGTGCCATCAGTGAGTCTATGGCTGCCAAAAACATTCAGTACTTC
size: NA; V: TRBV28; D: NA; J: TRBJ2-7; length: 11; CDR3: CASSFNREQYF; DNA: TGTGCCAGCAGTTTTAACCGGGAGCAGTACTTC
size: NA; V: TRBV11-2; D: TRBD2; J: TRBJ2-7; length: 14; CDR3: CASALRGGVDEQYF; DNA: TGTGCCAGCGCCCTCCGGGGGGGGGTCGACGAGCAGTACTTC
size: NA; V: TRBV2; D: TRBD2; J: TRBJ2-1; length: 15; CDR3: CASSSSGIRNNEQFF; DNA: TGTGCCAGCAGCTCCAGCGGGATAAGGAACAATGAGCAGTTCTTC
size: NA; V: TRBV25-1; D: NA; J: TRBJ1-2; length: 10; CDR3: CASGGSGYTF; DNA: TGTGCCAGCGGGGGTAGTGGCTACACCTTC
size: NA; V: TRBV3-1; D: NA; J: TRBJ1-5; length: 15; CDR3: CASSGRAGENQPQHF; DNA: TGTGCCAGCAGCGGCCGGGCAGGGGAAAATCAGCCCCAGCATTTT
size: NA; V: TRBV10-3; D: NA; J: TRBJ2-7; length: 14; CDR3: CAIRLGGPSYEQYF; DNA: TGTGCCATCAGGCTCGGGGGGCCATCCTACGAGCAGTACTTC
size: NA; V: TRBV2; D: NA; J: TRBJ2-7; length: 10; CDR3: CASRGPVPYF; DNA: TGTGCCAGCAGAGGACCCGTCCCGTACTTC
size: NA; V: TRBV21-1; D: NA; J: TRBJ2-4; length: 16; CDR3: CASSKEVGTGENIQYF; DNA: TGTGCCAGCAGCAAAGAAGTAGGGACGGGGGAAAACATTCAGTACTTC
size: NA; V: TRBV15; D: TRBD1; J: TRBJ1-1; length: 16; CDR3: CATSRPSSGGGTEAFF; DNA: TGTGCCACCAGCAGACCTTCCTCAGGGGGAGGCACTGAAGCTTTCTTT
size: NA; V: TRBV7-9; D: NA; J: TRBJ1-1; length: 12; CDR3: CASSWGLNEAFF; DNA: TGTGCCAGCAGCTGGGGGCTAAATGAAGCTTTCTTT
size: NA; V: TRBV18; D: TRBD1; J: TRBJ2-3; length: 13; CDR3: CASSPTGPDTQYF; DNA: TGTGCCAGCTCACCGACAGGGCCAGATACGCAGTATTTT